This T cell receptor (beta chain) stems from a study of blood T cell repertoires in COVID-19. CDR1 SGHAT and CDR2 FQNNGV come from the germline V gene. V trimming: 7 bases; J trimming: 5 bases; junction bases outside the gene matches: 11. The CDR3 runs to 15 residues. Sequencing was performed with immunoSEQ multiplex PCR; in TCRdb, only in-frame clones are kept and a portion is missing. The sample contains over 50,000 clones, roughly 80% of which appear only once. The sequence came from a man aged 55 to 69 with COVID-19, enrolled during active disease. Sequencing was done on a sample of peripheral blood. The rearrangement uses TRBV11-2 and TRBJ2-5; the match to TRBD2 covers 9 bases. The CDR3 coding sequence is TGTGCCAGCACCTTGAGGGCTAGCGGGATTGAGACCCAGTACTTC. Protein product: CASTLRASGIETQYF.